The text below deals with one T cell receptor (beta chain). Antigen: not known. Total RNA was extracted at no less than 6 micrograms per sample. This record belongs to a study of blood T cells in healthy people across ages. Overall study results and limits: Estimates drawn from one million T cells were deemed to understate diversity. Age brought a roughly linear fall in TCR beta diversity measured per million T cells. TCR beta diversity tracked closely with naive T cell percentage.

The V gene's germline CDR1 is ENHRY and CDR2 SYGVKD. J lost 5 bases, V lost 3 bases, and 4 bases had no gene match. The CDR3 is made up of 15 amino acids. A J-beta primer mix and a sample-barcoded 5' primer were used in a second PCR of roughly 6 to 11 cycles. TCRdb passed the 5' RACE reads through MiXCR, listing each CDR3 protein once. The table has about 900,000 distinct CDR3 sequences, 45% to 50% seen once. This TCR was recovered from a man under 40 in good health. The sequenced sample was blood. The chain joins TRBV10-3 to TRBJ1-5; 10 bases match TRBD1. Written as DNA, the CDR3 is TGTGCCATCAGTGATCCGGGGACAGGGGATCAGCCCCAGCATTTT. Residues: CAISDPGTGDQPQHF.